This T cell receptor (beta chain) was documented in a study of blood T cells in healthy people across ages. General study points: In older individuals, TCR beta diversity per million T cells was lower, falling roughly linearly with age.

Points on this clonotype: The antigen is undetermined.

Healthy Caucasian individuals from Russia aged roughly 6 to 95 served as donors. The authors ran a second PCR of 7 to 11 cycles using a sample-barcoded 5' primer and a J-beta primer mix. Any given sample supplied a minimum of 3 million CDR3-containing paired-end reads. MiXCR was run by TCRdb on the 5' RACE reads, yielding one entry per CDR3 protein. The table includes about 380,000 distinct CDR3 sequences, approximately 51% detected once. In germline, CDR1 is SGDLS, CDR2 YYNGEE. V was pared by 4 bases and J by 4 bases, with 8 bases of the junction left unmatched. There are 17 residues in the CDR3. This TCR was sampled from a man in his 60s in good health. V and J are TRBV9 and TRBJ2-3, with 14 nucleotides matching TRBD2. Sequences were obtained from blood. CDR3 protein: CASSPRLAGGLADTQYF. In DNA, the CDR3 is TGTGCCAGCAGCCCTCGACTAGCGGGGGGGCTCGCAGATACGCAGTATTTT.